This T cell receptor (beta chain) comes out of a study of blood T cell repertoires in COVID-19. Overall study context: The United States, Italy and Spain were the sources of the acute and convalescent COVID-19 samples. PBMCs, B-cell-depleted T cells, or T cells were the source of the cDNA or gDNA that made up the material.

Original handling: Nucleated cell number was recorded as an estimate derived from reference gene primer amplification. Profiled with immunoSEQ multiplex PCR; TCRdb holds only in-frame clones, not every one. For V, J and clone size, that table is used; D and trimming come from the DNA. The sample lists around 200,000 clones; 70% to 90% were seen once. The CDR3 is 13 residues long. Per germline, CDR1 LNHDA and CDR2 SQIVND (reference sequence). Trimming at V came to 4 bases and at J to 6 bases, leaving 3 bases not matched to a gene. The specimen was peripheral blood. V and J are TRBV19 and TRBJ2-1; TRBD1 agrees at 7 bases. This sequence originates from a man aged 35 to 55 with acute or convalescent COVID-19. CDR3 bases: TGTGCCAGTAGTACCCGACAGGGCAATGAGCAGTTCTTC. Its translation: CASSTRQGNEQFF.